Sequencing of this T cell receptor (beta chain) was carried out in a study of shared clonotypes between healthy human individuals. Broader study findings: Between a few donors, naive CD4 clonotypes were shared at a level of around 5.1%. Generation of non-shared clonotypes was less probable than generation of clonotypes shared by all four donors. A generally larger estimated richness was seen in naive subsets than in memory subsets.

Worth noting for this clone: Its antigen is as yet unknown.

Some clones are missing from TCRdb's copy, which holds only in-frame ones; the method was immunoSEQ multiplex PCR. Among 950,000 to 1,200,000 clones listed, around 77% were seen once. The sequencing sample was made of memory CD4+ T cells from PBMCs. Subset given: CD45RA-negative fraction. This sequence originates from a man between 18 and 35 years old in good health. Some clones in this sample may be carry-over from other donors' samples.

The DNA of the CDR3 is TGTGCCAGCAGTTCCGGGACAGGGGGTCTCGGCTATGGCTACACCTTC. Translated: CASSSGTGGLGYGYTF. The chain links TRBV28 to TRBJ1-2; 11 bases map to TRBD1. This CDR3 has 16 residues. V lost 4 bases and J lost 4; bases outside the gene matches: 8. Germline CDR1 and CDR2: MDHEN and SYDVKM.